A selection of T cell receptor beta chains follows, all from one sample in a study of early T cells in non-severe SARS-CoV-2 infection. TCRdb independently ran MiXCR on the 5' RACE reads; one entry per CDR3 protein. The repertoire holds around 60,000 distinct CDR3 sequences, roughly 13% seen once, with 8% to 10% in the top ten. The material sequenced was whole blood. The receptor set was obtained from an adult who was a healthcare worker with PCR-confirmed SARS-CoV-2 infection or an uninfected control (not recorded which). CDR3s include the opening cysteine and the closing phenylalanine or tryptophan. Fields, in order: D gene, clone size, J gene, V gene, CDR3 protein, CDR3 DNA. The D gene is left open where the match is weak. The size of a clone is reported for some rows only, either as once, few or many, or as a class for expanded clones.

>.|.|TRBJ2-7|TRBV9
CASSVGTATYEQYF
TGTGCCAGCAGCGTTGGGACCGCAACCTACGAGCAGTACTTC
>TRBD2|.|TRBJ2-1|TRBV29-1
CSVGTSGRSNEQFF
TGCAGCGTCGGGACTAGCGGGAGATCGAATGAGCAGTTCTTC
>TRBD2|few|TRBJ2-5|TRBV14
CASSQGTSGSTQYF
TGTGCCAGCAGCCAAGGGACTAGCGGGAGTACCCAGTACTTC
>.|.|TRBJ2-2|TRBV13
CASSNGANGELFF
TGTGCCAGCAGCAACGGGGCGAACGGGGAGCTGTTTTTT
>.|.|TRBJ2-3|TRBV6-1
CASRRTHSTDTQYF
TGTGCCAGCAGGCGGACTCACAGCACAGATACGCAGTATTTT
>TRBD1|many|TRBJ1-5|TRBV5-6
CASSLVGTAAQPQHF
TGTGCCAGCAGCTTGGTCGGGACAGCCGCCCAGCCCCAGCATTTT
>.|many|TRBJ1-5|TRBV19
CASSIGAESYSNQPQHF
TGTGCCAGTAGTATAGGTGCAGAAAGTTATAGCAATCAGCCCCAGCATTTT
>TRBD1|few|TRBJ1-2|TRBV12-3/TRBV12-4
CASSSRDRANYGYTF
TGTGCCAGCAGTTCCCGGGACAGGGCAAACTATGGCTACACCTTC
>.|few|TRBJ2-1|TRBV28
CASLQGVKSGVYNEQFF
TGTGCCAGCTTACAGGGCGTCAAGAGCGGGGTATACAATGAGCAGTTCTTC
>TRBD2|few|TRBJ2-7|TRBV6-2/TRBV6-3
CASNLAGSGYEQYF
TGTGCCAGCAACCTAGCGGGGTCGGGCTACGAGCAGTACTTC
>.|few|TRBJ2-2|TRBV30
CAWVGPGGGELFF
TGTGCCTGGGTCGGGCCCGGGGGCGGGGAGCTGTTTTTT
>.|.|TRBJ2-1|TRBV6-2/TRBV6-3
CASSPPRATYNEQFF
TGTGCCAGCAGCCCTCCCAGAGCAACGTACAATGAGCAGTTCTTC
>.|many|TRBJ2-3|TRBV2
CAIPQGGTGTDTQYF
TGTGCCATCCCCCAGGGGGGGACTGGGACAGATACGCAGTATTTT
>.|.|TRBJ1-5|TRBV20-1
CSARGRVNQPQHF
TGCAGTGCTAGAGGCAGGGTCAATCAGCCCCAGCATTTT
>TRBD2|few|TRBJ2-3|TRBV5-5
CASSSKQTSGNTDTQYF
TGTGCCAGCAGCTCCAAGCAGACTAGCGGGAATACAGATACGCAGTATTTT
>.|few|TRBJ1-1|TRBV18
CASSPRQTGAFF
TGTGCCAGCTCACCGAGACAGACTGGAGCTTTCTTT
>.|.|TRBJ2-1|TRBV7-2
CASSLGQNNEQFF
TGTGCCAGCAGCTTAGGGCAGAACAATGAGCAGTTCTTC
>.|few|TRBJ1-2|TRBV27
CASSFPSGNGYTF
TGTGCCAGCAGTTTCCCTTCAGGGAATGGCTACACCTTC
>.|.|TRBJ1-2|TRBV24-1
CATSERGAGELAGYTF
TGTGCCACCAGTGAACGGGGCGCGGGCGAGCTCGCGGGCTACACCTTC
>.|few|TRBJ2-7|TRBV11-2
CASSLARSYEQYF
TGTGCCAGCAGCTTAGCCCGGTCCTACGAGCAGTACTTC
>TRBD2|many|TRBJ2-3|TRBV6-4
CASSVLAGTDTQYF
TGTGCCAGCAGTGTCCTAGCGGGGACAGATACGCAGTATTTT
>.|few|TRBJ1-1|TRBV4-1
CASSQNTGEAFF
TGCGCCAGCAGCCAAAATACAGGGGAAGCTTTCTTT
>TRBD1|many|TRBJ2-1|TRBV4-3
CASSQDQDRVYNEQFF
TGCGCCAGCAGCCAAGATCAGGACAGGGTCTACAATGAGCAGTTCTTC
>TRBD2|.|TRBJ2-5|TRBV9
CASSAGTSGGTSPETQYF
TGTGCCAGCAGCGCCGGGACTAGCGGGGGGACCTCCCCAGAGACCCAGTACTTC
>.|many|TRBJ2-1|TRBV2
CASSPYNEQFF
TGTGCCAGCAGCCCTTACAATGAGCAGTTCTTC
>.|.|TRBJ2-7|TRBV24-1
CATSDPGPSYEQYF
TGTGCCACCAGTGATCCCGGACCGTCCTACGAGCAGTACTTC
>TRBD1|.|TRBJ1-4|TRBV15
CATWEGTGFEKLFF
TGTGCCACCTGGGAGGGGACAGGGTTTGAAAAACTGTTTTTT
>TRBD1|many|TRBJ1-3|TRBV29-1
CSVEGDRGSGNTIYF
TGCAGCGTTGAAGGCGACAGGGGCTCTGGAAACACCATATATTTT
>.|.|TRBJ2-2|TRBV7-3
CASGLYTSTNTGELFF
TGTGCCAGTGGGTTATACACTTCCACGAACACCGGGGAGCTGTTTTTT
>.|few|TRBJ2-1|TRBV7-8
CASSPDRSFEQFF
TGTGCCAGCAGCCCCGACCGATCGTTTGAGCAGTTCTTC
>.|few|TRBJ2-3|TRBV18
CASSPTGTDTQYF
TGTGCCAGCTCACCTACAGGTACAGATACGCAGTATTTT
>.|many|TRBJ2-1|TRBV12-3/TRBV12-4
CASTPARQMPREQFF
TGTGCCAGCACCCCCGCGAGGCAGATGCCCCGTGAGCAGTTCTTC
>.|medium-sized|TRBJ2-3|TRBV29-1
CSVARGMNGDTQYF
TGCAGCGTTGCAAGGGGAATGAATGGAGATACGCAGTATTTT
>.|few|TRBJ1-6|TRBV11-2
CASSLNPMGGSPLHF
TGTGCCAGCAGCTTAAACCCGATGGGGGGCTCACCCCTCCACTTT
>.|many|TRBJ2-7|TRBV13
CASSPLTTYEQYF
TGTGCCAGCAGCCCCCTAACCACCTACGAGCAGTACTTC
>TRBD1|many|TRBJ2-1|TRBV10-1
CASSESTGASYNEQFF
TGCGCCAGCAGTGAGTCGACAGGGGCCTCCTACAATGAGCAGTTCTTC
>.|.|TRBJ2-1|TRBV6-6
CASNLQRGEQFF
TGTGCCAGCAACCTCCAGAGGGGTGAGCAGTTCTTC
>.|many|TRBJ2-7|TRBV7-2
CASSYRESGEQYF
TGTGCCAGCAGCTACAGGGAGTCGGGGGAGCAGTACTTC
>.|few|TRBJ2-5|TRBV20-1
CSASSGHQETQYF
TGCAGTGCTAGTTCAGGGCACCAAGAGACCCAGTACTTC
>TRBD1|many|TRBJ1-2|TRBV20-1
CSAQPGQGSVANYGYTF
TGCAGTGCTCAACCGGGACAGGGGAGTGTTGCTAACTATGGCTACACCTTC
>.|many|TRBJ2-7|TRBV7-6
CASSLVPPGPLDYEQYF
TGTGCCAGCAGCTTAGTTCCACCGGGGCCTCTGGACTACGAGCAGTACTTC